A selection of T cell receptor beta chains follows, all from one sample in a study of shared clonotypes between healthy human individuals. Profiled with immunoSEQ multiplex PCR; TCRdb holds only in-frame clones, not every one. The table lists millions of clones, more than 80% of them singletons. Sequenced: naive CD4+ T cells sorted from blood. Receptor source: a man younger than 35 in good health. The CDR3 runs from the conserved cysteine through the conserved F or W. Fields, in order: clone size, J gene, D gene, V gene, CDR3 DNA, CDR3 protein. D genes are given only for firm matches. Part of the rows lack a size; the others show once, few, many or a class for expanded clones.

>.|TRBJ2-1|.|TRBV2
TGTGCCAGCAGGGAAGCAAACGGAGGAGGGAATGAGCAGTTCTTC
CASREANGGGNEQFF
>once|TRBJ2-7|.|TRBV6-5
TGTGCCACTCAAACCAGGGACGAGCAGTACTTC
CATQTRDEQYF
>.|TRBJ1-4|.|TRBV6-5
TGTGCCAGCAGTCCACTTGAAAAACTGTTTTTT
CASSPLEKLFF
>.|TRBJ1-3|TRBD1|TRBV19
TGTGCCAGTAGACCCGGGACAGGGAACTCTGGAAACACCATATATTTT
CASRPGTGNSGNTIYF
>once|TRBJ2-7|TRBD1|TRBV27
TGTGCCAGCAGTTCGGGACAGGGAGGTGAGCAGTACTTC
CASSSGQGGEQYF
>.|TRBJ1-1|TRBD1|TRBV6-1
TGTGCCAGCAGTACCCGACAGGGCCGAGCTTTCTTT
CASSTRQGRAFF
>.|TRBJ1-5|.|TRBV2
TGTGCCAGCACAGTAGACAGTCCGCAGCCCCAGCATTTT
CASTVDSPQPQHF
>.|TRBJ2-5|.|TRBV7-2
TGTGCCAGCAGCTCCCGAGGGGGGGCGCCCGGGGAGACCCAGTACTTC
CASSSRGGAPGETQYF
>.|TRBJ2-1|TRBD2|TRBV5-6
TGTGCCAGCAGCTTGGATGCGGGGGGCTACAATGAGCAGTTCTTC
CASSLDAGGYNEQFF
>.|TRBJ1-6|.|TRBV10-3
TGTGCCATCAGTGAGTCGCGACAGTCAAATTCACCCCTCCACTTT
CAISESRQSNSPLHF
>.|TRBJ2-1|TRBD1|TRBV19
TGTGCCAGTAGGAGACAGGGCTATTACAATGAGCAGTTCTTC
CASRRQGYYNEQFF
>.|TRBJ2-7|TRBD2|TRBV5-1
TGCGCCAGCAGCCCGGGGGGACTAGCTACCTACGAGCAGTACTTC
CASSPGGLATYEQYF
>.|TRBJ2-1|TRBD2|TRBV7-2
TGTGCCAGCAGCTGGACTAGCGGGAACAATGAGCAGTTCTTC
CASSWTSGNNEQFF
>.|TRBJ1-6|.|TRBV5-1
TGCGCCAGCAGCTGGGACGATAGCTCCTATAATTCACCCCTCCACTTT
CASSWDDSSYNSPLHF
>once|TRBJ2-2|TRBD1|TRBV6-1
TGTGCCAGCAGCGGACAGGTAACCGGGGAGCTGTTTTTT
CASSGQVTGELFF
>.|TRBJ2-1|TRBD2|TRBV29-1
TGCAGCGACCGCTTGGCTAGCGGGGGAAAGCAGTTCTTC
CSDRLASGGKQFF
>.|TRBJ1-3|TRBD1|TRBV19
TGTGCCAGTAGTATCCCTCCGGGACAGTGGCCTGGAAACACCATATATTTT
CASSIPPGQWPGNTIYF
>.|TRBJ2-3|.|TRBV9
TGTGCCAGCAGCGTAGGAGGTTCCGGGCGGATCCTCACAGATACGCAGTATTTT
CASSVGGSGRILTDTQYF
>.|TRBJ2-2|.|TRBV10-3
TGTGCCATCAGCAGGCTGAACACCGGGGAGCTGTTTTTT
CAISRLNTGELFF
>once|TRBJ1-4|.|TRBV10-3
TGTGCCATCAGTGAGCAGGATGAAAAACTGTTTTTT
CAISEQDEKLFF